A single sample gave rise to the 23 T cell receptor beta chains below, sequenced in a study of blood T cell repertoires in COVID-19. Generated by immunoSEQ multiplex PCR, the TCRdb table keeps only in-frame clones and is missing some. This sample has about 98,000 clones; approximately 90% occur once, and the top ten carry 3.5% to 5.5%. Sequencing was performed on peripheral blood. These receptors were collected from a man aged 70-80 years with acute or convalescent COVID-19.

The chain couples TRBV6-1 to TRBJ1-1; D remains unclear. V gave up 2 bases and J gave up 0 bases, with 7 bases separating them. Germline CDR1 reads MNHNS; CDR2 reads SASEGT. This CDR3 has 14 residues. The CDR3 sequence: CASSERHMNTEAFF. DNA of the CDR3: TGTGCCAGCAGTGAAAGACACATGAACACTGAAGCTTTCTTT.

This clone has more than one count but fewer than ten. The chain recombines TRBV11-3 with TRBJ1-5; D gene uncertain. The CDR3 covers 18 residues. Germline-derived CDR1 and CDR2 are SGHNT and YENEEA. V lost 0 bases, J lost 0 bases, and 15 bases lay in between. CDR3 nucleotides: TGTGCCAGCAGCTTAGATGGGTCTCCGGGGTATAGCAATCAGCCCCAGCATTTT. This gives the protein CASSLDGSPGYSNQPQHF.

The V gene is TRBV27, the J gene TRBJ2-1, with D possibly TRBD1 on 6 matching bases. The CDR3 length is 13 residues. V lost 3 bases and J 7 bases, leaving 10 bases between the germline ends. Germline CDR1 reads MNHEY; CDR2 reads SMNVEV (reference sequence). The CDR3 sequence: CASSFSGTNEQFF. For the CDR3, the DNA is TGTGCCAGCAGTTTTTCCGGGACAAATGAGCAGTTCTTC.

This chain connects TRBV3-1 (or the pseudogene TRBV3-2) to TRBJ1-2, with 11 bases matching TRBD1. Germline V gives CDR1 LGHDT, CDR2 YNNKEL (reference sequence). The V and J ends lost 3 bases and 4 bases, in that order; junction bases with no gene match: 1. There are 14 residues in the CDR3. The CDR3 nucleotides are TGTGCCAGCAGCCAGGACAGGGGGCTCTATGGCTACACCTTC. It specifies CASSQDRGLYGYTF.

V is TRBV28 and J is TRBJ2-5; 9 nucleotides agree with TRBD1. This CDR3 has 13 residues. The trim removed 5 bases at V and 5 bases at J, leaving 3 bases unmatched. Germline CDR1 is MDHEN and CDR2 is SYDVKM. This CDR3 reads CASSVGTGETQYF. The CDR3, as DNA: TGTGCCAGCAGTGTCGGGACAGGGGAGACCCAGTACTTC.

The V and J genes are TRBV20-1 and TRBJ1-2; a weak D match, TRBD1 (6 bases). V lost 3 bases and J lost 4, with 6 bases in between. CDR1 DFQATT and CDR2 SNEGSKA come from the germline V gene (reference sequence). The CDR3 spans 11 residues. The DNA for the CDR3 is TGCAGTGCTAGGGACAGCTATGGCTACACCTTC. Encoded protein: CSARDSYGYTF.

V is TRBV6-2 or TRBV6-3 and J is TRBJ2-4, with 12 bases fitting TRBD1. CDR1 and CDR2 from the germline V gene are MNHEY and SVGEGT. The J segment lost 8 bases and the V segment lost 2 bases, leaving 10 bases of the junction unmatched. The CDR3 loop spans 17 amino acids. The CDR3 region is CASSYLGTGGFKDIQYF. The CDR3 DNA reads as TGTGCCAGCAGTTACCTCGGGACAGGGGGCTTTAAGGACATTCAGTACTTC.

CDR3: CASSLVTGVGTEAFF. The CDR3 region has the DNA TGCGCCAGCAGCTTGGTGACAGGGGTAGGCACTGAAGCTTTCTTT. The chain joins TRBV5-1 to TRBJ1-1; 8 positions match TRBD1. This CDR3 is built from 15 residues. Germline V gene sequence: CDR1 SGHRS, CDR2 YFSETQ. The junction had 5 bases not matched to a gene; V was cut back by 0 bases and J by 4 bases.

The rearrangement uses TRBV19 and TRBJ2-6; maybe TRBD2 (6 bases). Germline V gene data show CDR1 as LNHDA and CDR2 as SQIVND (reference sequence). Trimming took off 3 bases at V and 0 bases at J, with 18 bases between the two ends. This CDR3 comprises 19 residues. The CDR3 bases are TGTGCCAGTAGTATTCCCGGGACGGAGGGAGCCTCTGGGGCCAACGTCCTGACTTTC. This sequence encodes CASSIPGTEGASGANVLTF.

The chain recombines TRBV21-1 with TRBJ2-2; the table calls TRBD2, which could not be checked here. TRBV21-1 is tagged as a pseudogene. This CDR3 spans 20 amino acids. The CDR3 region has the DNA TGTGCCAGCAGCAAAGGCTCGGCCACTAGCGGGGGTATTAACACCGGGGAGCTGTTTTTT. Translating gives CASSKGSATSGGINTGELFF.

Here the CDR3 reads CASRNRANEKLFF. CDR3 nucleotides: TGCGCCAGCAGGAACAGGGCTAATGAAAAACTGTTTTTT. J is TRBJ1-4 and V is TRBV4-1; D might be TRBD1 (6 bases). The CDR3 totals 13 residues. Trimming removed 6 bases from V and 3 bases from J, with 8 bases in between. Germline lookup yields CDR1 MGHRA and CDR2 YSYEKL.

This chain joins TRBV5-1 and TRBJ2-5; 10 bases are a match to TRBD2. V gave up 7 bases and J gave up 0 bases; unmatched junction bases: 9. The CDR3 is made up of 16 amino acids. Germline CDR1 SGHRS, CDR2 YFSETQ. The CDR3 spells CASRRSSGGDQETQYF. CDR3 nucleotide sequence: TGCGCCAGCCGGCGGTCTAGCGGGGGAGACCAAGAGACCCAGTACTTC.

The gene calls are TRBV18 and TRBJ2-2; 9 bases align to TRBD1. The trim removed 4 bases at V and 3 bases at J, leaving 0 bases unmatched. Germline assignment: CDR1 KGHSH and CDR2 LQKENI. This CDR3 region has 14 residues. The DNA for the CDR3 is TGTGCCAGCTCACGGACAGGGGACACCGGGGAGCTGTTTTTT. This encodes CASSRTGDTGELFF. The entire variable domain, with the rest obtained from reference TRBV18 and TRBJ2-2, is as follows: NAGVMQNPRHLVRRRGQEARLRCSPMKGHSHVYWYRQLPEEGLKFMVYLQKENIIDESGMPKERFSAEFPKEGPSILRIQQVVRGDSAAYFCASSRTGDTGELFFGEGSRLTVL.

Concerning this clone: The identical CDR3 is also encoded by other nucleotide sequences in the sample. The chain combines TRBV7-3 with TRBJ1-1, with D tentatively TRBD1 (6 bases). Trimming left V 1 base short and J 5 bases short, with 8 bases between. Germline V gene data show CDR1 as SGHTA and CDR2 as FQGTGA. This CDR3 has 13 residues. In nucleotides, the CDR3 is TGTGCCAGCAGCTTAAGCAGGGGAACTGAAGCTTTCTTT. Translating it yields CASSLSRGTEAFF.

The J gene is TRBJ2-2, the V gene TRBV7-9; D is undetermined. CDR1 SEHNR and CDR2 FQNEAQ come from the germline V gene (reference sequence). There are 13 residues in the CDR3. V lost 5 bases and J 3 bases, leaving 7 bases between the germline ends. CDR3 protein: CASSKSDTGELFF. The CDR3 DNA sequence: TGTGCCAGCAGCAAGAGCGACACCGGGGAGCTGTTTTTT.

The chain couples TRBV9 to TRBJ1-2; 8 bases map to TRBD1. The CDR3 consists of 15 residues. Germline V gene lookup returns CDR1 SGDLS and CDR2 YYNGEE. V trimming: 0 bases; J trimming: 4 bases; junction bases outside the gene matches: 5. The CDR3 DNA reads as TGTGCCAGCAGCGTAGAGGCAGGGGGCGTCTATGGCTACACCTTC. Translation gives CASSVEAGGVYGYTF.

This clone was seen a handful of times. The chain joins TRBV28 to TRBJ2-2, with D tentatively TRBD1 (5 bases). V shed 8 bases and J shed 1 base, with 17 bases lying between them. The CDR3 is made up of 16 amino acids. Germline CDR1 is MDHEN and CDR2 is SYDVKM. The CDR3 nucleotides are TGTGCCAGCGGGTTGGACACTTCGTGGAACACCGGGGAGCTGTTTTTT. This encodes CASGLDTSWNTGELFF.

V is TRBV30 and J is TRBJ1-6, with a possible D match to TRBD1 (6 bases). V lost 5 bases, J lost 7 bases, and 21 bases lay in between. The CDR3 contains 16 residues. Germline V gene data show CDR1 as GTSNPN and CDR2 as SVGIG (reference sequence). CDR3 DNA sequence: TGTGCCTGGGTCGACAGGCGTCCTAGGGTCAATTCACCCCTCCACTTT. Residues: CAWVDRRPRVNSPLHF.

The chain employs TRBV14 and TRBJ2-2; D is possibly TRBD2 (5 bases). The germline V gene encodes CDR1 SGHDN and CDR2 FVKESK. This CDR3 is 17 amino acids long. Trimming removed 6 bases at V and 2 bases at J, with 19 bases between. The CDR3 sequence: CASRDDSRGLNTGELFF. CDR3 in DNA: TGTGCCAGCAGGGATGATTCACGGGGTCTAAACACCGGGGAGCTGTTTTTT.

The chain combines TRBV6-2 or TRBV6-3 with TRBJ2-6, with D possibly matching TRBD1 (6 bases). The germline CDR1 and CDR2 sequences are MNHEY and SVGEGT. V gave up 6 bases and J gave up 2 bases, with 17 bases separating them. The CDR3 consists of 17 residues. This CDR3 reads CASSPNRERAGANVLTF. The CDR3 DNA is TGTGCCAGCAGCCCTAACAGGGAAAGGGCTGGGGCCAACGTCCTGACTTTC.

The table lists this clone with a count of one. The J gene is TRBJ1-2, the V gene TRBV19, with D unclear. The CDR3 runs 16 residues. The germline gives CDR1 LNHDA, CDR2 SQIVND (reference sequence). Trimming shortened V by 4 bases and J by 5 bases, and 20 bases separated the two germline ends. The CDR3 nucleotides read TGTGCCAGTAGTACTGACCCGGGAACCAAGCCTTATGGCTACACCTTC. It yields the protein CASSTDPGTKPYGYTF.

This CDR3 is CASSLVGAPNTGELFF. In DNA form, the CDR3 reads TGTGCCAGCAGCTTGGTGGGAGCGCCGAACACCGGGGAGCTGTTTTTT. J is TRBJ2-2 and V is TRBV5-4; perhaps TRBD2 as D (5 bases). V was trimmed by 0 bases and J by 0 bases, leaving 9 bases between them. CDR1 SGHNT and CDR2 YYREEE come from the germline V gene (reference sequence). This CDR3 contains 16 residues.

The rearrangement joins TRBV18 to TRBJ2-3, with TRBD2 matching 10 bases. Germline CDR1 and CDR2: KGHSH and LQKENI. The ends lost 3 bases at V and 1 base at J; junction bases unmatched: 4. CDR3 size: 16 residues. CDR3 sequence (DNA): TGTGCCAGCTCACCGCGAACTAGCGGGGGCACAGATACGCAGTATTTT. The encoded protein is CASSPRTSGGTDTQYF.